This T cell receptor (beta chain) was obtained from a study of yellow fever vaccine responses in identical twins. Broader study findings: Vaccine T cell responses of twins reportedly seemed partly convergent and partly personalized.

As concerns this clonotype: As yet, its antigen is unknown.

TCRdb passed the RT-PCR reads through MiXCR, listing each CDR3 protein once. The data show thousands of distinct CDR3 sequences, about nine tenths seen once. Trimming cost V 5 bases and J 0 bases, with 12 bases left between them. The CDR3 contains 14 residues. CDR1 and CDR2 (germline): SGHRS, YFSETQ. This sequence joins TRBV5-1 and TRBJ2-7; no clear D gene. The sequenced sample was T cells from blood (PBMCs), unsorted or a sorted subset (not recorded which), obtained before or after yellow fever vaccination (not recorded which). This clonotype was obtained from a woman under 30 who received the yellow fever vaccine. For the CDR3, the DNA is TGCGCCAGCAGAAGCTCCTCTCTCTCCTACGAGCAGTACTTC. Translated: CASRSSSLSYEQYF.